This T cell receptor (beta chain) was captured in a study of blood T cell repertoires in COVID-19. Study-wide context: COVID-19 samples, acute and convalescent, were from the United States, Italy and Spain.

V was shortened by 0 bases and J by 4 bases, with 4 bases between the two germline ends. This CDR3 spans 13 amino acids. From germline, CDR1 is MNHEY and CDR2 SVGAGI. Before being deemed recovered, Cohort 3 donors had two negative PCRs, clearance, or symptom resolution. Authors' methods: Scientists estimated how many nucleated cells there were by amplifying reference gene primers. Assay used: immunoSEQ multiplex PCR; TCRdb lists only in-frame clones, some missing. V and J calls and clone size are those listed in that table; D and trimming were worked out from the DNA. The sample holds just over 300,000 clones; about nine tenths are singletons and the top ten take about 4.1%.

The chain links TRBV6-5 to TRBJ2-1; D unresolved. This clonotype was obtained from a man aged 25-45 years who had recovered from COVID-19. Specimen: PBMCs or T cells enriched from blood (not recorded which). DNA for the CDR3: TGTGCCAGCAGTTACTCCCGTTACAATGAGCAGTTCTTC. It yields the protein CASSYSRYNEQFF.